This T cell receptor beta chain was obtained from a study of T cell responses to AZD1222 COVID-19 vaccine. General study findings and limits: Baseline serology detected seropositivity in only six AZD1222 recipients. The reported proportion of spike-specific TCRs targeting unmutated variant regions was nearly half. Spike-spanning, vaccine-associated CD4 TCRs were dominant at 160-218 and 743-854.

Sequencing was performed with immunoSEQ multiplex PCR; in TCRdb, only in-frame clones are kept and a portion is missing. Of about 150,000 clones listed, about 90% are singletons. Comments on this clone: Its antigen is still unknown.

The ends were cut back, 2 bases at V and 7 bases at J, with 14 bases in the middle. The length of the CDR3 is 15 residues. Germline V lookup: CDR1 MNHNS, CDR2 SASEGT. This TCR was recovered from an adult in good health. This chain links TRBV6-1 with TRBJ2-2; TRBD1 might be the D (5 bases). Sequences were derived from peripheral blood, sampled on day 0 of MenACWY control vaccination. CDR3 region: CASSELLRQGGELFF. Written as DNA, the CDR3 is TGTGCCAGCAGTGAACTCCTCCGTCAGGGCGGGGAGCTGTTTTTT.